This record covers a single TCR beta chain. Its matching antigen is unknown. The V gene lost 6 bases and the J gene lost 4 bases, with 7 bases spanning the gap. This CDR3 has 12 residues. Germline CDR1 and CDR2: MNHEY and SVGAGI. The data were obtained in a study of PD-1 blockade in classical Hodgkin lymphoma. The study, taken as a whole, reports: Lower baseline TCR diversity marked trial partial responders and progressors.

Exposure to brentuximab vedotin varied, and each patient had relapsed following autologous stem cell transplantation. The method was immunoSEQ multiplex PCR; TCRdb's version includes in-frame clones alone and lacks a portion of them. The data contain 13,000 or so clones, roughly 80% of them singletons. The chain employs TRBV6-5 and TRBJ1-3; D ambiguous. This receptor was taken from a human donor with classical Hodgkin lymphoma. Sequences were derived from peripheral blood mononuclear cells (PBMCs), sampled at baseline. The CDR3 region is CASRGSGNTIYF. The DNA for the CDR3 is TGTGCCAGCAGGGGATCCGGAAACACCATATATTTT.